Each of the 27 T cell receptor beta chains below was sequenced from the same sample in a study of T cells in Graves' hyperthyroidism and ophthalmopathy (dated by TCRdb to between 2018 and 2021). The protocol used for the library was multiplex PCR. For sequencing, an Illumina HiSeq 2000 was employed. Amplification of TCR beta CDR3 regions was carried out from RNA transcripts. The first round of RT-PCR for the TCR CDR3 was performed with the HTBI primer set and the Qiagen OneStep RT-PCR kit. The raw public reads went through TCRdb reprocessing: fastp at Q25, MiXCR clone calling, in-frame beta chains kept. Entries that share a CDR3 protein sequence are merged under the most common genes and DNA. Within this sample are approximately 700,000 distinct CDR3 sequences, with about a sixth of them counted one time only. The ten most abundant clones make up approximately 8% of the sample. Material: blood. These receptors originate from a man between 18 and 35 years old with Graves' hyperthyroidism.

This clonotype was seen a few times. J is TRBJ1-1 and V is TRBV5-8; no reliable D call. The V and J ends lost 0 bases and 1 base respectively, with 7 bases between them. The CDR3 has 14 residues. The germline gives CDR1 SGHTS, CDR2 YDEGEE. This CDR3 is CASSLGAENTEAFF. The DNA for the CDR3 is TGTGCCAGCAGCTTGGGGGCTGAGAACACTGAAGCTTTCTTT.

This clonotype has just a few counts. V and J are TRBV29-1 and TRBJ2-1; tentatively, D is TRBD1 or TRBD2 (6 bases each). Trimming left V 7 bases short and J 4 bases short, with 17 bases between. There are 14 residues in the CDR3. CDR1 and CDR2 (germline): SQVTM, ANQGSEA. CDR3 sequence: CSAGGHNDYNEQFF. CDR3 bases: TGCAGCGCTGGGGGGCATAACGATTACAATGAGCAGTTCTTC.

This clonotype was counted at least ten times. The gene calls are TRBV28 and TRBJ1-2; possibly TRBD1 for D (6 bases). Germline V gene data show CDR1 as MDHEN and CDR2 as SYDVKM. CDR3 size: 12 residues. V was clipped by 6 bases and J by 5 bases, with 10 bases between them. The CDR3 protein is CASREGGYGYTF. The CDR3 DNA reads TGTGCCAGCAGGGAAGGGGGGTATGGCTACACCTTC.

There are many counts of this clonotype. The chain is built from TRBV27 and TRBJ2-1, with 10 bases aligning to TRBD2. Trimming removed 7 bases from V and 2 bases from J; junction bases left unmatched: 2. The CDR3 sequence is 14 residues long. Germline CDR1 reads MNHEY; CDR2 reads SMNVEV (reference sequence). As DNA, the CDR3 is TGTGCCAGCAATAGCGGGAGGACCTACAATGAGCAGTTCTTC. Translation: CASNSGRTYNEQFF.

This clonotype was detected once. The rearrangement joins TRBV12-3 or TRBV12-4 to TRBJ1-1; TRBD1 aligns across 8 bases. The CDR3 covers 15 residues. V trimming: 5 bases; J trimming: 8 bases; junction bases outside the gene matches: 13. CDR3 DNA sequence: TGTGCCAGCAGTCCAGGCTCAGGGGGCCCCCTAGAAGCTTTCTTT. It codes for CASSPGSGGPLEAFF.

Concerning this clonotype itself: In this CDR3 the conserved last residue, phenylalanine or tryptophan, is missing, so a read error is likely. The chain employs TRBV6-2 or TRBV6-3 and TRBJ2-5; 10 nucleotides agree with TRBD2. The V gene's germline CDR1 is MNHEY and CDR2 SVGEGT. J was trimmed by 1 base and V by 6 bases; bases with no gene match: 5. CDR3 size: 15 residues. The CDR3 here is CASSAWTSGQETQYL. The DNA of the CDR3 is TGTGCCAGCAGCGCCTGGACTAGCGGCCAAGAGACCCAGTACCTC.

This chain uses TRBV7-3 with TRBJ2-1; possible D gene TRBD2, 6 bases. V was pared by 5 bases and J by 4 bases, with 24 bases between. The length of the CDR3 is 18 residues. The germline gives CDR1 SGHTA, CDR2 FQGTGA. Here the CDR3 DNA reads TGTGCCAGCAGCCGAATTCCGACCGGGACTCGCAGGTACAATGAGCAGTTCTTC. Its translation is CASSRIPTGTRRYNEQFF.

This clonotype was recorded at least ten times. J is TRBJ2-5 and V is TRBV12-3 or TRBV12-4; TRBD2 agrees at 14 bases. The CDR3 has 14 residues. Losses at the gene ends were 8 bases for V and 5 bases for J; bases not matched to a gene: 4. CDR3 residues: CASGGLAGVETQYF. The CDR3 DNA sequence: TGTGCCAGCGGGGGACTAGCGGGAGTGGAGACCCAGTACTTC.

V usage is TRBV7-9 and J usage is TRBJ1-5; TRBD1 matches 7 bases. Germline CDR1 SEHNR, CDR2 FQNEAQ (reference sequence). Trimming at V came to 5 bases and at J to 4 bases, leaving 8 bases not matched to a gene. The CDR3 runs 15 residues. CDR3 loop: CASSATGTENQPQHF. In DNA form, the CDR3 reads TGTGCCAGCAGCGCTACCGGGACAGAAAATCAGCCCCAGCATTTT.

This clonotype showed up many times. The chain carries TRBV12-5 and TRBJ2-1; 10 positions match TRBD2. CDR1 is LGHNT and CDR2 is FRNRAP in the germline V gene. This CDR3 is 14 amino acids long. After removal of 3 bases from V and 7 bases from J, the junction contained 3 bases not matched to a gene. Written as DNA, the CDR3 is TGTGCTAGTGGTTTAGCGGGAGGGGCGAATGAGCAGTTCTTC. Its translation: CASGLAGGANEQFF.

This clonotype appeared once. The V call is TRBV7-9, the J call TRBJ2-1, with D possibly being TRBD1 or TRBD2 (6 bases each). V shed 3 bases and J shed 5 bases, with 14 bases lying between them. Germline V CDR1 and CDR2: SEHNR, FQNEAQ (reference sequence). The CDR3 runs 15 residues. Written as DNA, the CDR3 is TGTGCCAGCAGCTTCGGGGCCGGGGGCCACAATGAGCAGTTCTTC. Translation: CASSFGAGGHNEQFF.

This clonotype was counted at least ten times. J is TRBJ2-3 and V is TRBV20-1; D is ambiguous. The CDR3 contains 11 residues. V gave up 6 bases and J gave up 6 bases, with 10 bases separating them. Germline values: CDR1 DFQATT, CDR2 SNEGSKA (reference sequence). CDR3 amino acids: CSATRPDTQYF. The CDR3 nucleotides are TGCAGTGCAACCCGCCCGGATACGCAGTATTTT.

The sample holds a few counts of this clonotype. The CDR3 DNA reads as TGTGCCAGCCTGCCGACTAGCGCCATGACAGATACGCAGTATTTT. Protein: CASLPTSAMTDTQYF. J is TRBJ2-3 and V is TRBV2, with 8 positions matching TRBD2. The CDR3 sequence is 15 residues long. The V gene's germline CDR1 is SNHLY and CDR2 FYNNEI. V trimming: 8 bases; J trimming: 3 bases; junction bases outside the gene matches: 10.

At least ten counts were recorded for this clonotype. The CDR3: CASSFWTVNIQYF. CDR3 in DNA: TGTGCCAGCAGTTTCTGGACAGTGAACATTCAGTACTTC. The J gene is TRBJ2-4, the V gene TRBV28; D is perhaps TRBD1 (6 bases). The CDR3 has 13 amino acids. CDR1 and CDR2 (germline): MDHEN, SYDVKM. Trimming took 3 bases from V and 7 from J, leaving 10 bases between them.

The genes are TRBV30 and TRBJ1-3; D gene unclear. The length of the CDR3 is 13 residues. From germline, CDR1 is GTSNPN and CDR2 SVGIG (reference sequence). CDR3 sequence (DNA): TGTGCTCGCAAGGGCCTAAGGAGAAACACCATATATTTT. Translation: CARKGLRRNTIYF.

This clonotype was observed many times. This chain uses TRBV28 with TRBJ2-7, with 11 bases that match TRBD2. Per germline, CDR1 MDHEN and CDR2 SYDVKM. The CDR3 spans 15 residues. V lost 7 bases, J lost 7 bases, and 12 bases stayed unmatched. CDR3 sequence (DNA): TGTGCCAGCACCCGTGGTCTAGCGGGAGGCGGTGAGCAGTACTTC. This gives the protein CASTRGLAGGGEQYF. The whole variable domain, filled in from reference TRBV28 and TRBJ2-7, reads DVKVTQSSRYLVKRTGEKVFLECVQDMDHENMFWYRQDPGLGLRLIYFSYDVKMKEKGDIPEGYSVSREKKERFSLILESASTNQTSMYLCASTRGLAGGGEQYFGPGTRLTVT.

The rearrangement links TRBV12-3 or TRBV12-4 to TRBJ2-1; D might be TRBD2 (5 bases). The length of the CDR3 is 15 residues. Trimming pared 3 bases from V and 4 bases from J, leaving 13 bases between. The CDR3 spells CASSLTGFGYNEQFF. The CDR3 DNA reads TGTGCCAGCAGTTTGACGGGATTCGGTTACAATGAGCAGTTCTTC.

This clonotype was seen many times. The chain couples TRBV28 to TRBJ2-7; a weak D match, TRBD1 (5 bases). Trimming left V 6 bases short and J 2 bases short, with 17 bases between. The CDR3 has 15 amino acids. Per germline, CDR1 MDHEN and CDR2 SYDVKM. The DNA of the CDR3 is TGTGCCAGCAGGGACACCGGGTCGAAGACCTACGAGCAGTACTTC. Its translation is CASRDTGSKTYEQYF.

In this sample, this clonotype turned up a few times. This may stem from a read error, because a much larger clone lies one nucleotide away. The chain uses TRBV12-3 or TRBV12-4 and TRBJ2-7; TRBD2 agrees at 7 bases. This CDR3 has 13 residues. As DNA, the CDR3 is TGTGCCGGCAGTTCCCCGGGGGGCTACGAGCAGTACTTC. It encodes CAGSSPGGYEQYF.

CDR3 sequence: CSASSGGPHEQYF. The CDR3 region has the DNA TGCAGTGCTAGTTCGGGAGGGCCACACGAGCAGTACTTC. The rearrangement uses TRBV20-1 and TRBJ2-7, with 8 bases that match TRBD2. Germline V gene data show CDR1 as DFQATT and CDR2 as SNEGSKA (reference sequence). V shed 3 bases and J 5 bases; nucleotides not matched to a gene: 6. This CDR3 has 13 amino acids.

In its sample, this clonotype was seen many times. The rearrangement joins TRBV20-1 to TRBJ2-1; TRBD2 aligns across 10 bases. Germline V gene lookup returns CDR1 DFQATT and CDR2 SNEGSKA (reference sequence). The trim removed 5 bases at V and 4 bases at J, leaving 2 bases unmatched. This CDR3 comprises 13 residues. The CDR3 DNA reads as TGCAGTGCTGATAGCGGGGGGTACAATGAGCAGTTCTTC. Encoded protein: CSADSGGYNEQFF.

The V gene is TRBV20-1, the J gene TRBJ1-4, with a possible D match to TRBD1 (5 bases). V shed 6 bases and J shed 15 bases, with 26 bases lying between them. This CDR3 spans 14 amino acids. Germline assignment: CDR1 DFQATT and CDR2 SNEGSKA (reference sequence). CDR3 coding DNA: TGCAGTGCGCCCTCGGGGCAGGGCCCTTCTGCGGTGTTTTTT. Amino acid sequence: CSAPSGQGPSAVFF.

Notes on this clonotype: A much larger clone lies one base from this, so it may be a read error. The CDR3 coding sequence is TGTGCCAGCAGTTCTTGGGACTCGTACGAGCGGTACTTC. Protein product: CASSSWDSYERYF. The chain is built from TRBV27 and TRBJ2-7, with a weak D call TRBD2 (6 bases). Germline CDR1 is MNHEY and CDR2 is SMNVEV (reference sequence). The CDR3 consists of 13 residues.

The chain has TRBV6-1 and TRBJ1-2; D is perhaps TRBD1 (6 bases). V was trimmed by 5 bases and J by 2 bases, leaving 12 bases between them. CDR1 is MNHNS and CDR2 is SASEGT in the germline V gene. The length of the CDR3 is 14 residues. The CDR3 loop is CASSIGTSNYGYTF. In nucleotides, the CDR3 is TGTGCCAGCAGTATCGGGACAAGCAACTATGGCTACACCTTC.

This clonotype has a handful of counts. The V gene is TRBV24-1, the J gene TRBJ1-2; no clear D. CDR1 and CDR2 from the germline V gene are KGHDR and SFDVKD. The V and J ends lost 2 bases and 2 bases respectively, with 8 bases between them. This CDR3 has 14 residues. The CDR3 DNA sequence: TGTGCCACCAGTGATTCCAATAAAAACTATGGCTACACCTTC. Encoded protein: CATSDSNKNYGYTF.

A few counts support this clonotype. The CDR3 DNA sequence: TGTGCCAGCAGCTTGGGCGGAGACCTGAACACTGAAGCTTTCTTT. This sequence encodes CASSLGGDLNTEAFF. The chain uses TRBV5-5 and TRBJ1-1; D call uncertain. The ends were cut back, 0 bases at V and 0 bases at J, with 9 bases in the middle. There are 15 residues in the CDR3. CDR1 is SGHKS, CDR2 YYEKEE, per germline (reference sequence). Supplemented by reference TRBV5-5 and TRBJ1-1, the full variable domain reads DAGVTQSPTHLIKTRGQQVTLRCSPISGHKSVSWYQQVLGQGPQFIFQYYEKEERGRGNFPDRFSARQFPNYSSELNVNALLLGDSALYLCASSLGGDLNTEAFFGQGTRLTVV.

V and J are TRBV4-3 and TRBJ2-1; 8 positions match TRBD2. After removal of 6 bases from V and 3 bases from J, the junction contained 10 bases not matched to a gene. This CDR3 is built from 16 residues. Germline V CDR1 and CDR2: LGHNA, YSLEER. For the CDR3, the DNA is TGCGCCAGCAGAAAATCGGGACTAGGGAACTACAATGAGCAGTTCTTC. It translates to CASRKSGLGNYNEQFF.